The T cell receptor beta chain described here comes from a study of cytomegalovirus exposure and HLA in healthy donors listed by TCRdb under 2017. Broadly, across the study: An earlier analysis of approximately 640 of the donors reported 250 to 300 Gb of sequence data and around 110 million unique TCR beta sequences from 150 million to 200 million T cells. About 280 gigabases of sequencing data and around 88 million unique TCR sequences made up an early release that covered several hundred HLA-typed donors. Of the approximately 400 genotyped donors, less than 85% were placed in the genetic ancestry cluster associated with self-reported Caucasian donors. The study was designed to test whether signatures of past pathogen exposure could be identified by cataloging public T cell receptors. Using immunosequencing, the study profiled T cell repertoires from fewer than 850 subjects and related those repertoires to cytomegalovirus serostatus. Besides the first cohort of roughly 660 subjects, a separate validation cohort made up of 95 to 150 different subjects was used. High-throughput TCR immunosequencing, statistical association of individual TCRs with disease status, and machine learning were combined to predict cytomegalovirus infection status. In a later analysis, previously published TCR beta repertoires from 550 to 750 donors were re-analyzed and high-resolution HLA genotyping was added so that TCR occurrence patterns could be studied. Rather than drawing on any new phenotypic data, the later analysis identified candidate immune exposures from TCR beta sequences and the way those sequences occurred across donors. To decide whether each TCR beta V gene segment behaved as functional or pseudogenic, an earlier analysis of some 540 of the donors relied on high-throughput TCR beta sequencing. Alongside the repertoire data, information on donor age, sex, ethnicity and CMV serostatus was compiled. A later genetic analysis took genome-wide SNP genotypes for about three fifths of the roughly 670 donors and used that subset as a discovery cohort. All discovery cohort repertoires had been generated on a single sequencing platform. HLA typing covered class I and class II loci at four-digit resolution. The number of donors typed differed by locus, with about 629-630 for A, B, C, DRB1 and DQB1, about 500 for DQA1, about 610 for DPA1, and some 440 for DPB1. About five DR-DQ haplotypes were treated as single units for association and clustering because of strong linkage in the cohort. Among 398 genotyped donors of the cohort, an average of around 240,000 unique TCR beta nucleotide sequences was sequenced per donor, of which 15% to 20% were non-productive. The full study reports these points: Strong co-occurrence of HLA alleles, especially DR and DQ, made assigning TCR associations to individual alleles difficult. In a later analysis, most CMV-associated TCR beta chains were found to appear HLA-restricted, with HLA associations seemingly driven largely by CMV exposure. A later analysis found that TCR association rates varied across HLA loci, with DRB1 alleles showing the most associated TCRs and HLA-C alleles the fewest. Linkage disequilibrium might explain the correlated functional status among segregating V segments, but an unknown experimental factor could not be excluded. In a later analysis, 16,951 TCR beta sequences were associated with specific HLA alleles at a false discovery rate of 0.05. In both the original and validation cohorts, the classifier was reported to diagnose cytomegalovirus status with high specificity and sensitivity. Most TCR sequences were seen in very few donors, while some public TCRs were found in many individuals. A later genetic analysis reported fewer N-insertions in productive TCRs among donors in an Asian-associated ancestry cluster than the roughly 620-donor mean. A later analysis found that HLA-associated TCR beta chains were more clonally expanded and had lower generation probabilities than equally common non-associated chains. In an earlier analysis of about 600 of the donors, most TCR beta V segments appeared in productive rearrangements about 87% or about 30% of the time, broadly matching IMGT annotations. In a later analysis, several top co-occurrence clusters were reported to appear linked to parvovirus B19, influenza, CMV and Epstein-Barr virus. In vitro tests confirmed that a few of the cytomegalovirus-associated TCR beta chains recognize cytomegalovirus antigens. Because HLA typing was unavailable for some donors at each locus, only the typed subset was used in association tests. Sequencing depth was assumed to be roughly uniform across donors in the presence/absence analyses, though that assumption may not hold. In a later genetic analysis, a missense DCLRE1C variant was associated with V-gene and J-gene trimming of TCR beta chains, and the association was replicated in an independent cohort. For the cohort, immune exposure information was limited to CMV serostatus. It was suggested by the authors that the approach could potentially be generalized to other disease states and immunological phenotypes. A further reported finding was that TCR beta sequences accurately predicted the HLA-A and HLA-B alleles for most subjects in the first cohort. Because the 87-base-pair reads could not distinguish some IMGT-functional V segments, including TRBV6-2 and TRBV6-3, those segments were excluded. This cohort had only TCR beta chains sequenced, and the lack of alpha or paired-chain data limited which features could be detected. Because counts were too low, some 16 rarely observed V segments, including chromosome 9 orphons, were excluded from the earlier analysis of under 650 of the donors. A cluster of highly shared sequence variants was judged likely to be a technical artifact of the sequencing pipeline. The study listed 150 to 200 TCR beta chains as associated with cytomegalovirus.

Libraries came from the immunoSEQ multiplex PCR assay. The multiplex PCR relied on a mix of 60 forward primers for TCR Vbeta segments and 13 reverse primers for TCR Jbeta segments. The CDR3 region of rearranged TCR beta genes was amplified from genomic DNA with a multiplex PCR assay. The Illumina HiSeq System was used to sequence the amplified TCR beta libraries as 87-base-pair reads. The authors' analysis ran thus. In a later analysis, roughly 80 million unique TCR beta chains were counted across the approximately 670 repertoires, and some 10 million of these chains were shared by at least two donors. Raw reads were error-corrected and collapsed into unique sequences with a nearest-neighbor algorithm that merged closely related sequences to remove PCR and sequencing errors. To assign V, D and J gene segments, CDR3 sequences were aligned to IMGT reference sequences. Each retained sequence needed at least a six-nucleotide match to both a V gene segment and a J gene segment. Rearrangements were classified as productive when the CDR3 lacked stop codons and remained in frame with V and J, and all other rearrangements were classified as non-productive. Following IMGT convention, CDR3 was defined as the stretch from the second conserved V-encoded cysteine to the conserved J-encoded phenylalanine. The earlier analysis of approximately 500 of the donors excluded sequences that lacked an unambiguous match to a single V gene segment. An earlier analysis of roughly 590 of the donors called V segments functional above 56.7% productive rearrangements and segregating when the between-donor standard deviation exceeded 5%. A statistical classification framework was built to diagnose cytomegalovirus status from the catalog of TCR beta chain sequences. In a later analysis, V and J genes were assigned by comparing TCR nucleotide sequences against IMGT/GENE-DB human TR gene sequences. The TCRdist pipeline was used in a later analysis to assign CDR3 sequences and most-parsimonious VDJ recombination scenarios. In a later analysis, each TCR beta chain was defined by its CDR3 amino acid sequence together with its V-gene family, and reads lacking a unique V-gene family were excluded. To address suspected cross-contamination and a sequencing artifact, a later analysis removed roughly 640 highly shared, low-generation-probability nucleotide sequences. A later analysis calculated a clonal expansion index for each public chain from normalized within-repertoire ranks of inferred template counts. In a later analysis, generation probabilities were computed with a VDJ recombination model fitted to out-of-frame rearrangements, and the resulting probabilities were checked against IGoR. Hypergeometric tests were used in a later analysis to score TCR-TCR, TCR-HLA and TCR-CMV co-occurrence, with a repertoire-size bias correction applied to the TCR pairs. In a later analysis, false discovery rates were estimated by permuting HLA or CMV assignments 20 times. In a later analysis, co-occurring TCRs were grouped using DBSCAN, and TCRdist sequence similarity was added for clustering within HLA-allele-positive subsets. Repertoires with fewer than 30,000 or more than 120,000 public chains were left out of co-occurrence clustering, as were five repertoires with anomalous nucleotide sharing. TCRdb took this table from immuneACCESS and kept in-frame rearrangements with V and J called. Such tables lack part of the clones; where checked against another copy, unresolved V genes explain under half of the gap, and the rest is unexplained. V and J calls and clone size follow that table, whereas D and trimming were derived from the DNA. Counted in this sample were some 140,000 clones; 73% of them appeared once. The ten largest make up over 1% of the sample.

In total, 500 to 700 healthy bone marrow donors made up the cohort. At the time of sampling, every cohort member was nominally healthy, though immune exposures that went unrecorded were likely present. The donor was CMV seronegative and belonged to the group of over 300 seronegative cohort members. A peripheral blood sample was collected from each donor, and TCR beta sequencing was performed on peripheral blood mononuclear cells. Genomic DNA was extracted from the blood cell samples with the Qiagen DNeasy Blood Extraction Kit. To note about this clone: No antigen is known for it. No qualities accompany the bases; no much larger clone lies one base away.

Measured from the cysteine to the phenylalanine, the CDR3 is 14 residues long. The entry retains the CDR3 DNA only, 42 bases that are in frame from base 1. V is cut by 0 bases and J by 5 bases, and the space between the germline ends is 11 bases. Looking up the germline V gene yields CDR1 SGDLS and CDR2 YYNGEE. The chain joins TRBV9 to TRBJ2-5; tentative D gene TRBD2, with 5 bases matching. The sequence derives from a woman aged 40 to 50 in good health and CMV-seronegative. Sequencing was done on a sample of PBMCs. The CDR3 reads as follows: CASSVDPERETQYF. The nucleotides are TGTGCCAGCAGCGTAGACCCCGAGCGGGAGACCCAGTACTTC.